Presented here are 12 T cell receptor beta chains from one specimen sequenced in a study of radiotherapy plus CTLA-4 blockade in lung cancer. The method was immunoSEQ multiplex PCR; TCRdb's version includes in-frame clones alone and lacks a portion of them. This repertoire shows tens of thousands of clones, approximately 68% found once; its top ten account for 8.5% to 10%. The sequenced sample was peripheral blood, obtained from a patient treated with radiotherapy plus ipilimumab. The receptor set was obtained from a human donor with non-small cell lung cancer who had stable disease on radiotherapy plus ipilimumab.

The chain combines TRBV7-3 with TRBJ2-5; D is ambiguous. Germline V CDR1 and CDR2: SGHTA, FQGTGA. The CDR3 length is 11 residues. Trimming took 4 bases from V and 7 from J, leaving 7 bases between them. CDR3 residues: CASSSGGTQYF. The CDR3 nucleotides read TGTGCCAGCAGCTCGGGTGGGACCCAGTACTTC.

The chain couples TRBV18 to TRBJ2-7; 7 bases agree with TRBD1. Germline V gives CDR1 KGHSH, CDR2 LQKENI. V was pared by 6 bases and J by 3 bases, with 8 bases of the junction left unmatched. The CDR3 contains 14 residues. The CDR3 reads CASSSDRVGYEQYF. CDR3 in DNA: TGTGCCAGCTCCTCCGACAGGGTAGGCTACGAGCAGTACTTC.

This clone showed up just once. Because it lacks the conserved phenylalanine or tryptophan at the end, this CDR3 is likely a read error. No DNA is shown, since the ends of the CDR3 on it are uncertain; the CDR3 is the one TCRdb lists. The gene calls are TRBV11-3 and TRBJ1-2; the D call of TRBD1 is as the table states it, not checked on the DNA. Germline-derived CDR1 and CDR2 are SGHNT and YENEEA. The CDR3 region is 13 residues in length, termini included. This CDR3 is CASSLDGHHPDFL.

This clone was seen a single time. V gene TRBV30 combines with J gene TRBJ2-1, with D tentatively TRBD2 (7 bases). This CDR3 is 15 amino acids long. CDR1 GTSNPN and CDR2 SVGIG come from the germline V gene (reference sequence). With 5 bases removed from V and 2 bases from J, the gap between germline ends came to 16 bases. CDR3 sequence (DNA): TGTGCCTGGGGGAGGGGGGCGCGCCCCTACAATGAGCAGTTCTTC. Protein: CAWGRGARPYNEQFF.

The chain links TRBV19 to TRBJ2-2; the D gene is possibly TRBD1 (6 bases). The V and J ends lost 3 bases and 2 bases respectively, with 10 bases between them. Germline CDR1 is LNHDA and CDR2 is SQIVND (reference sequence). The CDR3 covers 15 residues. CDR3 region: CASSMVRGNTGELFF. The CDR3 DNA reads as TGTGCCAGTAGTATGGTCAGGGGAAACACCGGGGAGCTGTTTTTT.

There are a few counts of this clone. CDR3: CAWSPTRELFF. The CDR3 coding sequence is TGTGCCTGGAGTCCAACTAGGGAGCTGTTTTTT. The chain couples TRBV30 to TRBJ2-2; no reliable D call. The ends were cut back, 2 bases at V and 9 bases at J, with 7 bases in the middle. The CDR3 loop spans 11 amino acids. CDR1 is GTSNPN and CDR2 is SVGIG in the germline V gene (reference sequence).

This rearrangement joins TRBV11-3 to TRBJ2-7, with a weak D call TRBD2 (5 bases). This CDR3 comprises 15 residues. V lost 5 bases to trimming and J lost 7 bases, with 21 bases between them. The germline gives CDR1 SGHNT, CDR2 YENEEA. CDR3 sequence reads: CASSPRVGRRAEQYF. DNA for the CDR3: TGTGCCAGCAGCCCTAGAGTAGGGCGGCGGGCTGAGCAGTACTTC.

The rearrangement links TRBV11-2 to TRBJ2-7; 9 bases line up with TRBD1. J was trimmed by 9 bases and V by 1 base; bases with no gene match: 4. CDR1 and CDR2 (germline): SGHAT, FQNNGV. This CDR3 has 13 amino acids. In DNA, the CDR3 is TGTGCCAGCAGCTTAGGATGGGGACAGGGGCAGTACTTC. Translation gives CASSLGWGQGQYF.

The genes are TRBV30 and TRBJ2-2; 10 positions match TRBD1. J was trimmed by 5 bases and V by 0 bases; bases with no gene match: 3. The CDR3 is made up of 15 amino acids. In germline, CDR1 is GTSNPN, CDR2 SVGIG (reference sequence). The CDR3 region has the DNA TGTGCCTGGAGTGTACAGGACAGGGGGACCGGGGAGCTGTTTTTT. It is translated as CAWSVQDRGTGELFF.

The V and J genes are TRBV5-1 and TRBJ2-7; 10 nucleotides line up with TRBD1. The CDR3 length is 17 residues. Per germline, CDR1 SGHRS and CDR2 YFSETQ. Trimming at V came to 3 bases and at J to 2 bases, leaving 11 bases not matched to a gene. The CDR3 loop reads CASSSMMGQGRTYEQYF. The CDR3 DNA reads TGCGCCAGCAGCTCGATGATGGGACAGGGGAGGACCTACGAGCAGTACTTC.

The chain has TRBV10-3 and TRBJ2-7, with 12 bases lining up with TRBD2. The V and J ends lost 8 bases and 3 bases, in that order; junction bases with no gene match: 5. The CDR3 loop spans 14 amino acids. Looked up from germline, CDR1 is ENHRY and CDR2 is SYGVKD. The CDR3 DNA sequence: TGTGCCATCGCGAGGACTAGCGGGGACTACGAGCAGTACTTC. This codes for CAIARTSGDYEQYF.

This clone was recorded only once. This chain connects TRBV21-1 to TRBJ2-2; the table gives TRBD1 as D, unverified against the DNA. TRBV21-1 is marked as a pseudogene. The CDR3 covers 18 residues. CDR3 in amino acids: CASSTDPHRDRDTGELFF. CDR3 nucleotides: TGTGCCAGCAGCACAGACCCACACCGGGACAGGGACACCGGGGAGCTGTTTTTT.